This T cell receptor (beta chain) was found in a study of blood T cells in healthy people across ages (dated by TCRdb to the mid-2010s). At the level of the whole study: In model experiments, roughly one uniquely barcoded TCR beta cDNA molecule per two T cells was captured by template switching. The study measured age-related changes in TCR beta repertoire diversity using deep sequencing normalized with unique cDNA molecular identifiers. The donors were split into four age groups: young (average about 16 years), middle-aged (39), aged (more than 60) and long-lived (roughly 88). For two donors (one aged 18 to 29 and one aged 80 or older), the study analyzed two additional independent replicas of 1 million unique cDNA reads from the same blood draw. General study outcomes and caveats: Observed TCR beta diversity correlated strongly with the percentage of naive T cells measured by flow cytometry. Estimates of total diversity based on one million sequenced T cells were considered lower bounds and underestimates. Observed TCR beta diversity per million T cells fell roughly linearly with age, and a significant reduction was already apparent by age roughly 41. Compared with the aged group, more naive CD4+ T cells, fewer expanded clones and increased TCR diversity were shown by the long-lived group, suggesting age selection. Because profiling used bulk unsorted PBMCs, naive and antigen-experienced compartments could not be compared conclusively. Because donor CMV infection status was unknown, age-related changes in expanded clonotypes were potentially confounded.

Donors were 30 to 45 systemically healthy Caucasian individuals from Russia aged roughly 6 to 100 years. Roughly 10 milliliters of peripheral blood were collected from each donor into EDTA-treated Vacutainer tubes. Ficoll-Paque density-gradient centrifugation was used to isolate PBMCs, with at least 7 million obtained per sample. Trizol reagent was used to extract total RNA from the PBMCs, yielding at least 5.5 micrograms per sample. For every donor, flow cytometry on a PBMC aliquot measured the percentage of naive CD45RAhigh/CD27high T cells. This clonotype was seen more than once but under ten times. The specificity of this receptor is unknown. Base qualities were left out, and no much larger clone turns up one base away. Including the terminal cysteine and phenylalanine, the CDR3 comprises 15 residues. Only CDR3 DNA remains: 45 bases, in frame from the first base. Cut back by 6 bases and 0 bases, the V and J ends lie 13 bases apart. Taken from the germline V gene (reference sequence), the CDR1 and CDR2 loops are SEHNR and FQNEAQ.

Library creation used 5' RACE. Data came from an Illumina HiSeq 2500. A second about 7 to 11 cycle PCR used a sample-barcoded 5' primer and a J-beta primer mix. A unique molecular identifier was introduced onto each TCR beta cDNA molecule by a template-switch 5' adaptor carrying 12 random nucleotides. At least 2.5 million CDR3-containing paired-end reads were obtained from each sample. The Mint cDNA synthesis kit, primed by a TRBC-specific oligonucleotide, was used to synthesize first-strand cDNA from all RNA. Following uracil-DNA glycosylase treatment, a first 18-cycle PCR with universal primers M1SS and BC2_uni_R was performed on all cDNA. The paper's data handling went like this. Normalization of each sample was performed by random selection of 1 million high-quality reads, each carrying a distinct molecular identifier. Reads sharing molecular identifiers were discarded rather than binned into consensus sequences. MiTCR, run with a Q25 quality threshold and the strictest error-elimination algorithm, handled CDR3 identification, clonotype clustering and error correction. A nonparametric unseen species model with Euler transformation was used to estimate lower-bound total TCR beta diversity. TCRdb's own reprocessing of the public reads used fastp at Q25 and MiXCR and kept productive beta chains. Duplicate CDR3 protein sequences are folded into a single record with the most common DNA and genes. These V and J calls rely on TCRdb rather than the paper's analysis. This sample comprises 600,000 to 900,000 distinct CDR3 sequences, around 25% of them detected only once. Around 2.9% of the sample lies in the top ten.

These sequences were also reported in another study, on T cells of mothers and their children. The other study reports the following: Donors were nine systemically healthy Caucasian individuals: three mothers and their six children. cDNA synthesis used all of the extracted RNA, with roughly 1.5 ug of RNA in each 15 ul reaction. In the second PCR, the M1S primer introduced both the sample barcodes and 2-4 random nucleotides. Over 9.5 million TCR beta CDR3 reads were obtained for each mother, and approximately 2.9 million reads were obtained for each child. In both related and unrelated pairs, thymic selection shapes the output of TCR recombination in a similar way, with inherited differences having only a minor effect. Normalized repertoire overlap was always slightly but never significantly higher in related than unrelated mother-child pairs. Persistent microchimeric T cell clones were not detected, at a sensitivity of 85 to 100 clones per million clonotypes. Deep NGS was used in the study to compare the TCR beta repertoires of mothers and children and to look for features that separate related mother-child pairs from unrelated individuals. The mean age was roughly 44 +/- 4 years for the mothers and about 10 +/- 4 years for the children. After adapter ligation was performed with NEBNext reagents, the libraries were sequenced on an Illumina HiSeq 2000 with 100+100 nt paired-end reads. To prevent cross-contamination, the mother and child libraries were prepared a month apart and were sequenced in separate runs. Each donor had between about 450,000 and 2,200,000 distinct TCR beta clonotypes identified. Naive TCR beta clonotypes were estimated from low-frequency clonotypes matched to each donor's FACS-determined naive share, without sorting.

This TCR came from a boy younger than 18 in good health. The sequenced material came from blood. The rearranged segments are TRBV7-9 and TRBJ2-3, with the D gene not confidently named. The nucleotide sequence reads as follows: TGTGCCAGCAGGGAGAGAGGTCAAAGCACAGATACGCAGTATTTT. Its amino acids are CASRERGQSTDTQYF.